This record covers a single TCR beta chain. Its binding antigen is unknown. The input lacks base qualities; no much larger clone sits a single base away. These data come from a study of cytotoxic CD8 clonotypes in ibrutinib-treated CLL (dated by TCRdb to the early 2020s). For context, the study as a whole: The cohort had over ten relapsed/refractory and more than 14 treatment-naive patients; 17 to 18 were IGHV unmutated. Samples at response were collected after a median of roughly twelve months of treatment, with a range of about 6 to 40 months. Every remission and progressive disease sample was obtained while ibrutinib was still being received by the patients. On average, each sample had 255,043 productive templates and more than 75,000 productive rearrangements. Cryopreserved peripheral blood mononuclear cells were obtained before treatment, at response, and at either sustained remission or disease progression. Longitudinal samples were obtainable from about 30% of the roughly 90 participants in the trial. Responses were partial in roughly 25 patients and complete in 2; after median about 70 months follow-up, approximately 15 stayed in remission and 12 progressed.

Including cysteine and phenylalanine, the CDR3 has 15 amino acids. The kept DNA is CDR3 alone, 45 bases in frame from the first base. The germline V gene encodes CDR1 SGHVS and CDR2 FQNEAQ. V and J are trimmed by 5 bases and 5 bases, and the gene matches miss 9 bases of the junction. What the study reported, not specific to this receptor: Sampling times were not matched between patients in sustained remission and patients whose disease was progressing, and lymph node repertoires were not examined. Public clonotypes were rare and either shrank or stayed stable during treatment, and the rise in clonality at ibrutinib response reflected expansion of private clonotypes. Baseline clonality was found to be higher than that of age-matched healthy donors and was strongly correlated with circulating CD8+ T-cell counts. Clonality increased at ibrutinib response, stayed stable in sustained remission, and fell back toward baseline at progression.

The sample's time point label, in plain terms: roughly 12 months on ibrutinib. Roughly 1.8 micrograms of genomic DNA were extracted from cryopreserved PBMCs for TCR beta library preparation. Longitudinal blood samples from CLL patients on ibrutinib monotherapy were analyzed using high-throughput TCR beta sequencing. Patients were enrolled in a phase 2 open-label single-center ibrutinib monotherapy trial. The goal of deep resolution MiSeq sequencing was a depth between 1 in 1 million and 1 in 200,000 T cells, and coverage averaged 10x per clonotype. The immunoSEQ hsTCRB Kit was used to generate TCR beta libraries. The original methods were these. The data were analyzed with ImmunoSEQ Analyzer and ImmunoSEQ Data Assistant, and V, D and J gene assignments followed IMGT definitions. Clonality was computed as one minus normalized Shannon entropy of productive rearrangement frequencies, ranging from 0 to 1. Only overrepresented clonotypes making up at least 0.05% of the repertoire of each patient were included in the public clonotype analysis. Repertoires from some 13 age-matched healthy donors in immuneACCESS were used as clonality controls. In TCRdb, the immuneACCESS table is reduced to in-frame sequences with V and J assigned. These tables do not hold every clone; where another copy was compared, an unresolved V gene accounts for under half, and the others remain unexplained. That table supplies the V and J calls and clone size; D and trimming were determined from the DNA. The sample includes approximately 140,000 clones, with approximately 80% observed a single time. Around 30% of the sample comes from the top ten.

This sequence originates from a human donor with chronic lymphocytic leukemia. Specimen: PBMCs, collected after 12 months of ibrutinib treatment. The V gene is TRBV7-8 and the J gene is TRBJ2-5; TRBD2 lines up with 9 middle nucleotides. The CDR3 has the sequence CASSRTSAGGETQYF. The nucleotides are TGTGCCAGCAGCCGGACTAGCGCGGGGGGGGAGACCCAGTACTTC. The variable domain in full, with residues beyond the CDR3 obtained from the reference TRBV7-8 and TRBJ2-5 genes, is GAGVSQSPRYKVAKRGQDVALRCDPISGHVSLFWYQQALGQGPEFLTYFQNEAQLDKSGLPSDRFFAERPEGSVSTLKIQRTQQEDSAVYLCASSRTSAGGETQYFGPGTRLLVL.